Presented here are 19 T cell receptor beta chains from one specimen sequenced in a study of blood T cell repertoires in COVID-19. Generated by immunoSEQ multiplex PCR, the TCRdb table keeps only in-frame clones and is missing some. The table shows about 87,000 clones, with approximately 85% occurring only once. The sample consisted of peripheral blood. These receptor sequences come from a woman of 80 years or more with COVID-19, enrolled during active disease.

The chain employs TRBV4-2 and TRBJ1-5; TRBD1 might be the D (6 bases). The germline V gene encodes CDR1 LGHNA and CDR2 YNFKEQ. There are 15 residues in the CDR3. Trimming removed 1 base at V and 5 bases at J, with 12 bases between. The CDR3 spells CASSQVWDMDQPQHF. The DNA for the CDR3 is TGTGCCAGCAGCCAAGTATGGGACATGGATCAGCCCCAGCATTTT.

This chain joins TRBV14 and TRBJ1-5; no definite D call. Germline V gives CDR1 SGHDN, CDR2 FVKESK. V was shortened by 5 bases and J by 3 bases, with 5 bases between the two germline ends. CDR3 size: 12 residues. This chain's CDR3 is CASSYNNQPQHF. The CDR3 DNA follows: TGTGCCAGCAGCTATAACAATCAGCCCCAGCATTTT.

The chain uses TRBV7-3 and TRBJ2-1; possible D gene TRBD2, 6 bases. Between the trimmed V and J ends, which lost 8 bases and 6 bases, there was a span of 20 bases. This CDR3 comprises 15 residues. In germline, CDR1 is SGHTA, CDR2 FQGTGA. Written as DNA, the CDR3 is TGTGCCAGCGCTGGACCCGGGGGTAGTGGCAATGAGCAGTTCTTC. This codes for CASAGPGGSGNEQFF.

The rearrangement joins TRBV11-2 to TRBJ2-7; D not certain. V was shortened by 5 bases and J by 6 bases, with 11 bases between the two germline ends. The CDR3 runs 12 residues. CDR1 SGHAT and CDR2 FQNNGV come from the germline V gene. The chain's CDR3 is CASSLGRVEQYF. CDR3 in DNA: TGTGCCAGCAGCCTCGGTCGAGTCGAGCAGTACTTC.

The chain carries TRBV27 and TRBJ2-3, with D possibly matching TRBD1 (5 bases). Trimming took 6 bases from V and 3 from J, leaving 10 bases between them. The length of the CDR3 is 13 residues. CDR1 is MNHEY, CDR2 SMNVEV, per germline (reference sequence). CDR3 residues: CASSVTGTDTQYF. In DNA form, the CDR3 reads TGTGCCAGCAGCGTCACAGGTACAGATACGCAGTATTTT.

This clone occurred once. The chain links TRBV5-1 to TRBJ2-2; the D gene is possibly TRBD1 (5 bases). In germline, CDR1 is SGHRS, CDR2 YFSETQ. The CDR3 runs 16 residues. Trimming left V 4 bases short and J 7 bases short, with 20 bases between. The CDR3 region is CASSNRQGVEVGELFF. The CDR3 nucleotides are TGCGCCAGCAGCAACCGTCAAGGGGTTGAGGTCGGGGAGCTGTTTTTT.

The chain carries TRBV6-2 or TRBV6-3 and TRBJ1-1; 10 bases are shared with TRBD1. V trimming: 0 bases; J trimming: 10 bases; junction bases outside the gene matches: 2. In germline, CDR1 is MNHEY, CDR2 SVGEGT. The CDR3 is made up of 13 amino acids. The DNA of the CDR3 is TGTGCCAGCAGTTACTCAGACAGGGGGCGAGCTTTCTTT. This translates into CASSYSDRGRAFF.

This clone was counted a single time. The gene calls are TRBV6-5 and TRBJ1-3, with no clear D. Per germline, CDR1 MNHEY and CDR2 SVGAGI. V gave up 6 bases and J gave up 0 bases, with 9 bases separating them. The CDR3 is made up of 14 amino acids. CDR3 sequence: CASSLESSGNTIYF. CDR3 nucleotide sequence: TGTGCCAGCAGCTTAGAGAGCTCTGGAAACACCATATATTTT.

The chain links TRBV12-3 or TRBV12-4 to TRBJ2-2, with D tentatively TRBD2 (5 bases). Trimming stripped 3 bases from V and 6 bases from J, with 5 bases between. The CDR3 runs 12 residues. DNA for the CDR3: TGTGCCAGCAGTTTGCGGGCCGGGGAGCTGTTTTTT. Encoded protein: CASSLRAGELFF.

The rearrangement uses TRBV9 and TRBJ1-6; TRBD1 aligns across 11 bases. Germline V gives CDR1 SGDLS, CDR2 YYNGEE. V lost 4 bases and J lost 9; bases outside the gene matches: 9. The CDR3 runs 16 residues. CDR3 bases: TGTGCCAGCAGCCCCCGTACCGGGACAGGGGGTTCACCCCTCCACTTT. Translation: CASSPRTGTGGSPLHF.

The V and J genes are TRBV27 and TRBJ1-1; D gene uncertain. The germline gives CDR1 MNHEY, CDR2 SMNVEV (reference sequence). V was cut by 7 bases and J by 3 bases, with 15 bases left in between. CDR3 size: 14 residues. The CDR3 loop is CASTPGGVYTEAFF. CDR3 bases: TGTGCCAGCACCCCCGGCGGGGTTTACACTGAAGCTTTCTTT.

Concerning this clone: Other DNA sequences in this specimen translate into the identical CDR3. The V call is TRBV28, the J call TRBJ2-7, with 8 bases fitting TRBD2. Germline V gene sequence: CDR1 MDHEN, CDR2 SYDVKM. The trim removed 3 bases at V and 2 bases at J, leaving 3 bases unmatched. The CDR3 consists of 14 residues. CDR3 DNA: TGTGCCAGCAGTTTCGCGGGAGGCCCCTACGAGCAGTACTTC. The encoded protein is CASSFAGGPYEQYF.

The chain joins TRBV29-1 to TRBJ2-5; no firm D call. CDR3 length equals 12 residues. Germline V gene data show CDR1 as SQVTM and CDR2 as ANQGSEA. V was clipped by 7 bases and J by 5 bases, with 14 bases between them. As DNA, the CDR3 is TGCAGCGCCGAGGCCCGCACGGAGACCCAGTACTTC. This codes for CSAEARTETQYF.

This clone was seen a single time. J is TRBJ2-5 and V is TRBV5-4, with D possibly matching TRBD1 (6 bases). Germline CDR1 and CDR2: SGHNT and YYREEE (reference sequence). CDR3 size: 13 residues. CDR3 protein: CVTGVGTQETQYF. The CDR3 DNA sequence: TGTGTCACCGGGGTGGGGACACAAGAGACCCAGTACTTC.

This chain joins TRBV5-6 and TRBJ1-6; possible D gene TRBD1, 6 bases. Deletions cut 0 bases from V and 2 bases from J, with 9 bases between. This CDR3 has 16 amino acids. In germline, CDR1 is SGHDT, CDR2 YYEEEE. This CDR3 reads CASSLDTGTYNSPLHF. The CDR3 DNA is TGTGCCAGCAGCTTGGACACAGGGACCTATAATTCACCCCTCCACTTT.

This chain joins TRBV18 and TRBJ1-2, with D perhaps matching TRBD1 (5 bases). The germline CDR1 and CDR2 sequences are KGHSH and LQKENI. This CDR3 contains 15 residues. V was shortened by 6 bases and J by 7 bases, with 21 bases between the two germline ends. The CDR3: CASSVVQGIGPGYTF. DNA of the CDR3: TGTGCCAGCTCTGTAGTCCAGGGTATCGGACCTGGCTACACCTTC.

V is TRBV19 and J is TRBJ1-1; 9 bases line up with TRBD1. Germline assignment: CDR1 LNHDA and CDR2 SQIVND (reference sequence). Trimming removed 11 bases from V and 1 base from J; junction bases left unmatched: 17. The CDR3 has 17 amino acids. This chain's CDR3 is CARGGTGTSGPNTEAFF. The DNA for the CDR3 is TGTGCCCGGGGAGGGACAGGGACTTCGGGACCGAACACTGAAGCTTTCTTT.

The V call is TRBV30, the J call TRBJ1-3; D gene ambiguous. The germline gives CDR1 GTSNPN, CDR2 SVGIG (reference sequence). The CDR3 has 15 residues. Trimming stripped 0 bases from V and 2 bases from J, with 11 bases between. The chain's CDR3 is CAWSVLMVTGNTIYF. For the CDR3, the DNA is TGTGCCTGGAGTGTACTCATGGTAACTGGAAACACCATATATTTT. Full variable domain (rest looked up from reference TRBV30 and TRBJ1-3): SQTIHQWPATLVQPVGSPLSLECTVEGTSNPNLYWYRQAAGRGLQLLFYSVGIGQISSEVPQNLSASRPQDRQFILSSKKLLLSDSGFYLCAWSVLMVTGNTIYFGEGSWLTVV.

The V gene is TRBV6-2 or TRBV6-3, the J gene TRBJ2-3; D is unclear. The CDR3 consists of 14 residues. V dropped 4 bases and J dropped 1 base, with 9 bases sitting between them. Germline loops: CDR1 MNHEY, CDR2 SVGEGT. This CDR3 reads CASSFLGGTDTQYF. The CDR3 DNA reads TGTGCCAGCAGTTTTCTCGGTGGCACAGATACGCAGTATTTT.